This T cell receptor beta chain originates from a study of naive and memory T cell subsets (dated by TCRdb to 2016 to 2017). As for the study more broadly: The study applied an open-source, UMI-based TCR alpha and beta sequencing pipeline to sorted naive and memory peripheral blood T cell subsets. The results of the functional CMV T cell responses matched the IgG serology results in every case. RNA was DNase-treated and reverse transcribed with TCR constant-region primers, mostly using SuperScript III. The full study reports these points: Following error correction, more than 95% of naive TCR sequences occurred only once, which made naive abundance distributions much steeper than those of memory subsets. Clonotypes were defined as single alpha or beta chain sequences, not paired alpha/beta receptors. RNA-based TCR counts may be affected by expression changes linked to T cell activation and differentiation. A few larger clonotypes were present in naive repertoires, especially CD8 naive repertoires, and these clonotypes were possibly memory cells re-expressing CD45RA. In both CD4 and CD8 cells, going from naive through CM, EM and EMRA, the Gini index went up while Shannon and inverse Simpson diversity went down. A power law was followed by TCR abundance, with an exponent that differed between naive and memory subsets but was consistent across the three individuals. The repertoire findings for the naive and memory subsets could not be validated against a ground truth, as none was available.

Taken from cysteine to phenylalanine, the CDR3 has 16 residues. This entry keeps only the CDR3 DNA: 48 bases, framed from base 1. From a lookup of the germline V gene, CDR1 and CDR2 are MDHEN and SYDVKM. For this chain, trimming is 6 bases at the V end and 7 bases at the J end, and the number of junction bases without a gene match is 15. This clonotype showed up many times. Its antigen is currently not known. One base away there is no much larger clone; base qualities are not given. Library preparation used UMI-ligation and nested PCR. The beta constant-region primer consisted of an equimolar mixture of two oligonucleotides that together covered TRBC1 and TRBC2. The ligated cDNA went through four rounds of PCR with nested alpha and beta constant-region primers together with the SP2 primer. T4 RNA ligase 1 ligated a single-stranded oligonucleotide carrying the SP2 primer and a 12-nucleotide UMI to the cDNA 3' end. The ligation reaction was kept at 16 degrees C for roughly 20-24 hours. PCR2 was typically run as a SYBR Green qPCR and stopped at a predetermined threshold to prevent over-amplification. Agencourt AMPure XP magnetic beads were used for all purifications after the first. Library amounts were measured by Qubit and library quality was assessed on a TapeStation, where the main peak was expected at around 650 bp. Sequencing of the pooled libraries was done on an Illumina MiSeq using v2 2x251 paired-end kits, which typically yielded roughly 0.95-2.2 million reads per sample. Each sample was pooled at about 4.3 nM, and about 4.5-7% PhiX was included to help cluster recognition. Concerning the study's data processing: Using tag matching that tolerated one base-pair mismatch, Decombinator assigned V and J genes to FASTQ reads that had been processed by Demultiplexor. By using UMIs, Collapsinator corrected both sequencing errors and the frequency errors caused by PCR heterogeneity. TCRs were translated and CDR3s were extracted from the conserved cysteine to the FGXG phenylalanine by CDR3Translator, with non-productive sequences being flagged. Gini, Shannon entropy and inverse Simpson indices were calculated on repertoires that had been subsampled to equal numbers of UMI-defined TCRs. Power-law fits to clonotype abundance distributions were performed by maximum likelihood within the linear range. On one naive CD8 sample, the pipeline and MIGEC gave similar UMI counts, unique TCR numbers and clonal distributions. In one analysis, naive TCRs also found in any memory subset of the same donor were removed from the naive repertoire. The repertoires were searched for 5,500 to 8,000 CMV-associated CDR3 sequences that had been compiled from VDJdb and a published dataset. The raw public reads went through TCRdb reprocessing: fastp at Q25, MiXCR clone calling, in-frame beta chains kept. Each entry is one CDR3 protein sequence, shown with its most common DNA and genes. Clone size and V and J calls follow TCRdb, not the original study. The sample table records under 150,000 distinct CDR3 sequences; more than 15% of these occur just once. Together, the top ten hold about 0.57% of the sample.

From the second PCR step onward, the TCR alpha chain libraries and the TCR beta chain libraries were amplified separately. CMV status of each donor was established by measuring IFNgamma production from CD4+ T cells after fresh PBMCs were stimulated overnight with CMV viral lysate. Miltenyi beads were used first to positively select CD4 T cells, and CD8 T cells were then positively selected from the CD4-negative fraction. Cells were stained for CD3, CD4, CD8, CD45RA, CD27 and a live/dead dye and were sorted on a BD Aria II into four subsets based on CD45RA and CD27. A few healthy volunteers provided blood, and each donor's sample was split into CD4 and CD8 T cells and then further divided into four differentiation subsets. Roughly 120 ml of peripheral blood was collected from each donor, and PBMC were isolated by Ficoll-Paque PLUS density-gradient centrifugation. After sorting, cells were lysed in RLT buffer, RNA was extracted using a Qiagen RNeasy kit, and the extracted RNA was stored at -80 degrees C.

The material sequenced was naive CD8+ T cells from blood. Read against the paper, the sample's cell subset or site label means: naive T cells, CD45RA high CD27+. The V gene is TRBV28 and the J gene is TRBJ2-1, with TRBD1 identical over 7 junction bases. This clonotype originated in a human donor in good health. CDR3 sequence: CASSSDRVMIPNEQFF. Read as DNA, the sequence is TGTGCCAGCAGCTCCGACAGGGTAATGATCCCGAATGAGCAGTTCTTC.